This T cell receptor beta chain was obtained from a study of PD-1 blockade in classical Hodgkin lymphoma. Some clones are missing from TCRdb's copy, which holds only in-frame ones; the method was immunoSEQ multiplex PCR. The sample holds tens of thousands of clones, approximately 71% seen once. Time point of the sample: cycle 4 day 1 (C4D1), after 6 weeks of nivolumab. Following autologous stem cell transplantation, relapse occurred in every patient, and exposure to brentuximab vedotin varied. CDR3 length equals 11 residues. The germline V and J ends were trimmed by 4 bases and 3 bases, with 6 bases remaining between them. Germline loops: CDR1 SQVTM, CDR2 ANQGSEA. On this clone itself: What it binds is not known.

Study outcomes and limitations: Relapsed/refractory patients reportedly had lower baseline diversity than newly diagnosed patients. Similar baseline diversity was found in complete responders and newly diagnosed patients.

Sequenced here: peripheral blood mononuclear cells (PBMCs), sampled before the fourth cycle of nivolumab. This clonotype was sampled from a human donor with classical Hodgkin lymphoma. The V call is TRBV29-1, the J call TRBJ2-5; D is perhaps TRBD2 (5 bases). The chain's CDR3 is CSVAGEETQYF. In nucleotides, the CDR3 is TGCAGCGTTGCCGGGGAAGAGACCCAGTACTTC.